Presented here are 27 T cell receptor beta chains from one specimen sequenced in a study of blood T cell repertoires in COVID-19. Repertoires were generated with immunoSEQ multiplex PCR, while TCRdb's copy carries only in-frame clones and drops some. Of roughly 260,000 clones listed, nearly 90% are singletons. Sequencing was performed on peripheral blood. These receptors came from a woman in her thirties or forties who had recovered from COVID-19.

The V and J genes are TRBV28 and TRBJ2-1, with 10 bases identical to TRBD2. CDR1 MDHEN and CDR2 SYDVKM come from the germline V gene. With V trimmed by 6 bases and J by 8 bases, 13 bases remained unmatched. The CDR3 extends over 16 amino acids. The CDR3 here is CASSRRSGGAHYEQFF. The CDR3, as DNA: TGTGCCAGCAGCCGGAGGAGCGGGGGGGCTCACTATGAGCAGTTCTTC. The complete variable domain, with remaining parts taken from reference TRBV28 and TRBJ2-1, reads DVKVTQSSRYLVKRTGEKVFLECVQDMDHENMFWYRQDPGLGLRLIYFSYDVKMKEKGDIPEGYSVSREKKERFSLILESASTNQTSMYLCASSRRSGGAHYEQFFGPGTRLTVL.

The chain links TRBV7-2 to TRBJ2-1, with 9 bases identical to TRBD2. V lost 1 base to trimming and J lost 4 bases; unmatched junction nucleotides: 8. Germline CDR1 SGHTA, CDR2 FQGNSA. The CDR3 has 17 amino acids. The CDR3 DNA reads as TGTGCCAGCAGCTTAGTGTGGCGGGAGGGCCCTTACAATGAGCAGTTCTTC. Translation: CASSLVWREGPYNEQFF.

J is TRBJ2-2 and V is TRBV6-6, with 11 bases identical to TRBD1. The CDR3 is 16 amino acids. Germline CDR1 MNHNY, CDR2 SVGAGI (reference sequence). V dropped 8 bases and J dropped 3; count of bases not matched to a gene: 8. This CDR3 reads CASRRTGGADTGELFF. The CDR3 DNA is TGTGCCAGCCGGAGGACAGGGGGCGCGGACACCGGGGAGCTGTTTTTT.

The J gene is TRBJ2-4, the V gene TRBV3-1 (or the pseudogene TRBV3-2); TRBD2 aligns across 13 bases. J lost 0 bases, V lost 5 bases, and 10 bases had no gene match. The CDR3 loop spans 19 amino acids. Germline CDR1 reads LGHDT; CDR2 reads YNNKEL (reference sequence). CDR3 loop: CASSAGLAGLGVAKNIQYF. CDR3 DNA sequence: TGTGCCAGCAGCGCGGGACTAGCGGGGTTGGGCGTAGCCAAAAACATTCAGTACTTC.

The CDR3 DNA reads TGTGCCAGCAGTTACTCGTCGGGTTTAAGTTCACCCCTCCACTTT. Translation gives CASSYSSGLSSPLHF. The chain recombines TRBV6-5 with TRBJ1-6; D uncertain. Germline assignment: CDR1 MNHEY and CDR2 SVGAGI. CDR3 size: 15 residues. V lost 0 bases to trimming and J lost 9 bases, with 12 bases between them.

The CDR3 coding sequence is TGTGCCAGTAGTATAGTGGCGGGGCCTTACGAGCAGTACTTC. This codes for CASSIVAGPYEQYF. V and J are TRBV19 and TRBJ2-7; tentative D call: TRBD2 (6 bases). V shed 1 base and J shed 4 bases, with 11 bases lying between them. This CDR3 is 14 amino acids long. Germline CDR1 LNHDA, CDR2 SQIVND (reference sequence).

The rearrangement joins TRBV19 to TRBJ1-1; D unresolved. This CDR3 comprises 14 residues. Germline V lookup: CDR1 LNHDA, CDR2 SQIVND (reference sequence). The ends were cut back, 4 bases at V and 4 bases at J, with 13 bases in the middle. CDR3 sequence: CASSTPTRVTEAFF. The CDR3, as DNA: TGTGCCAGTAGTACCCCTACGAGGGTCACTGAAGCTTTCTTT.

The chain uses TRBV30 and TRBJ2-2; TRBD1 agrees at 8 bases. With 2 bases clipped from V and 0 bases from J, the junction kept 2 bases outside the gene matches. Germline V CDR1 and CDR2: GTSNPN, SVGIG (reference sequence). The CDR3 has 15 residues. CDR3 nucleotides: TGTGCCTGGAGTCTGGACAGGGCGAACACCGGGGAGCTGTTTTTT. Translation: CAWSLDRANTGELFF.

The V and J genes are TRBV7-2 and TRBJ2-7; 13 bases are a match to TRBD2. With 5 bases clipped from V and 4 bases from J, the junction kept 2 bases outside the gene matches. The CDR3 covers 14 residues. Germline loops: CDR1 SGHTA, CDR2 FQGNSA. As DNA, the CDR3 is TGTGCCAGCAGCATGGGACTAGCGGGATACGAGCAGTACTTC. It translates to CASSMGLAGYEQYF. Full variable domain (rest looked up from reference TRBV7-2 and TRBJ2-7): GAGVSQSPSNKVTEKGKDVELRCDPISGHTALYWYRQSLGQGLEFLIYFQGNSAPDKSGLPSDRFSAERTGGSVSTLTIQRTQQEDSAVYLCASSMGLAGYEQYFGPGTRLTVT.

This clone was counted a single time. The chain uses TRBV4-3 and TRBJ2-6; D is uncertain. Trimming left V 0 bases short and J 0 bases short, with 6 bases between. There are 16 residues in the CDR3. Germline V gene lookup returns CDR1 LGHNA and CDR2 YSLEER. The CDR3 sequence is CASSQEMSSGANVLTF. CDR3 DNA sequence: TGCGCCAGCAGCCAAGAAATGAGCTCTGGGGCCAACGTCCTGACTTTC.

V and J are TRBV19 and TRBJ2-6; 8 bases are shared with TRBD1. The ends lost 6 bases at V and 3 bases at J; junction bases unmatched: 1. This CDR3 spans 14 amino acids. Germline V gives CDR1 LNHDA, CDR2 SQIVND (reference sequence). The CDR3 here is CASRDRVGANVLTF. The CDR3 nucleotides read TGTGCCAGTAGGGACAGGGTTGGGGCCAACGTCCTGACTTTC.

CDR3 sequence (DNA): TGTGCCAGTAGCCCGGACAGGGACTATGGCTACACCTTC. It encodes CASSPDRDYGYTF. The J gene is TRBJ1-2, the V gene TRBV19; 8 nucleotides agree with TRBD1. The CDR3 is 13 amino acids. The junction had 3 bases not matched to a gene; V was cut back by 6 bases and J by 3 bases. Germline V gene lookup returns CDR1 LNHDA and CDR2 SQIVND (reference sequence).

The chain employs TRBV12-3 or TRBV12-4 and TRBJ2-3, with D possibly matching TRBD2 (5 bases). This CDR3 spans 13 amino acids. V was cut by 3 bases and J by 3 bases, with 7 bases left in between. Here the CDR3 DNA reads TGTGCCAGCAGTTTCCTAGCAACAGATACGCAGTATTTT. Its protein is CASSFLATDTQYF.

In this sample, this clone turned up once. As DNA, the CDR3 is TGTGCCACACAGGGGGCGGGAGAGACCCAGTACTTC. This codes for CATQGAGETQYF. V usage is TRBV15 and J usage is TRBJ2-5, with 9 bases fitting TRBD1. J was trimmed by 4 bases and V by 9 bases; bases with no gene match: 3. CDR3 size: 12 residues. Germline CDR1 is LNHNV and CDR2 is YYDKDF (reference sequence).

V and J are TRBV28 and TRBJ2-5; 7 bases line up with TRBD2. Germline V gene data show CDR1 as MDHEN and CDR2 as SYDVKM. J was trimmed by 4 bases and V by 2 bases; bases with no gene match: 4. The CDR3 is 14 amino acids. The CDR3, as DNA: TGTGCCAGCAGTTTAGTGGGGGGGGTAGAGACCCAGTACTTC. Its protein product is CASSLVGGVETQYF.

The chain carries TRBV11-3 and TRBJ2-1, with 10 bases fitting TRBD1. Unmatched junction bases numbered 7, after V lost 4 bases and J lost 7 bases. CDR3 length: 15 amino acids. The V gene's germline CDR1 is SGHNT and CDR2 YENEEA. The CDR3 nucleotides are TGTGCCAGCAGCTCCCAGGGACAGGGGTTGAATGAGCAGTTCTTC. Protein sequence: CASSSQGQGLNEQFF. The variable domain in full, with the rest retrieved from reference TRBV11-3 and TRBJ2-1, is EAGVVQSPRYKIIEKKQPVAFWCNPISGHNTLYWYLQNLGQGPELLIRYENEEAVDDSQLPKDRFSAERLKGVDSTLKIQPAELGDSAVYLCASSSQGQGLNEQFFGPGTRLTVL.

The chain recombines TRBV28 with TRBJ1-2, with TRBD1 identical over 7 bases. J gave up 6 bases and V 2 bases, and 9 bases lay outside the gene matches. The CDR3 runs 15 residues. Germline lookup yields CDR1 MDHEN and CDR2 SYDVKM. CDR3 sequence (DNA): TGTGCCAGCAGTTTACCGGACAGGCCGGGGGATGGCTACACCTTC. Its protein product is CASSLPDRPGDGYTF.

This clone was counted once. The V and J genes are TRBV19 and TRBJ2-1; D uncertain. Germline V gives CDR1 LNHDA, CDR2 SQIVND (reference sequence). V dropped 1 base and J dropped 1 base, with 11 bases sitting between them. This CDR3 comprises 16 residues. The CDR3 sequence: CASSIGPRPSYNEQFF. The CDR3, as DNA: TGTGCCAGTAGTATAGGTCCCAGGCCGTCCTACAATGAGCAGTTCTTC. Together with reference TRBV19 and TRBJ2-1, the CDR3 gives the full variable domain: DGGITQSPKYLFRKEGQNVTLSCEQNLNHDAMYWYRQDPGQGLRLIYYSQIVNDFQKGDIAEGYSVSREKKESFPLTVTSAQKNPTAFYLCASSIGPRPSYNEQFFGPGTRLTVL.

The chain joins TRBV4-2 to TRBJ1-6; tentatively, D is TRBD1 (6 bases). Trimming pared 0 bases from V and 7 bases from J, leaving 10 bases between. The CDR3 runs 15 residues. CDR1 and CDR2 (germline): LGHNA, YNFKEQ. In nucleotides, the CDR3 is TGTGCCAGCAGCCAAGAAGGGGGGGTAAATTCACCCCTCCACTTT. It is translated as CASSQEGGVNSPLHF.

This clone was counted a single time. This sequence joins TRBV18 and TRBJ2-2; 7 bases are a match to TRBD1. The CDR3 runs 15 residues. Germline V lookup: CDR1 KGHSH, CDR2 LQKENI. The junction had 6 bases not matched to a gene; V was cut back by 4 bases and J by 4 bases. CDR3 coding DNA: TGTGCCAGCTCACTCGACAGGGTGGCCACCGGGGAGCTGTTTTTT. Residues: CASSLDRVATGELFF.

The chain combines TRBV10-3 with TRBJ1-1; 7 bases agree with TRBD1. CDR3 size: 14 residues. Germline V gene sequence: CDR1 ENHRY, CDR2 SYGVKD. V lost 4 bases and J lost 2; bases outside the gene matches: 4. The CDR3 DNA sequence: TGTGCCATCAGTGGGACAGGTCCTAACACTGAAGCTTTCTTT. It encodes CAISGTGPNTEAFF.

J is TRBJ2-1 and V is TRBV12-1; the table's TRBD2 call for D was not verified on the DNA. TRBV12-1 is a recognized pseudogene. The CDR3 runs to 17 residues. The CDR3 here is CASSPPSGRAPVNEQFF. DNA of the CDR3: TGTGCCAGCAGCCCGCCCAGCGGGAGGGCCCCGGTCAATGAGCAGTTCTTC.

This rearrangement joins TRBV7-2 to TRBJ1-2; 9 bases are shared with TRBD1. Per germline, CDR1 SGHTA and CDR2 FQGNSA. CDR3 length equals 14 residues. V was pared by 4 bases and J by 2 bases, with 2 bases of the junction left unmatched. The CDR3, as DNA: TGTGCCAGCAGCTATGGACAGGGGAACTATGGCTACACCTTC. This sequence encodes CASSYGQGNYGYTF.

The rearrangement joins TRBV25-1 to TRBJ2-5, with D perhaps TRBD1 (6 bases). Germline V gives CDR1 MGHDK, CDR2 SYGVNS. This CDR3 has 14 residues. Deletions cut 9 bases from V and 2 bases from J, with 16 bases between. CDR3 amino acids: CASSRGGPQETQYF. The CDR3 DNA reads as TGTGCCAGTTCCAGGGGCGGCCCTCAAGAGACCCAGTACTTC.

This clone has just a few counts. V and J are TRBV28 and TRBJ1-6; D is perhaps TRBD1 (5 bases). Trimming removed 5 bases from V and 8 bases from J, with 13 bases in between. The CDR3 loop spans 14 amino acids. The germline V gene has CDR1 MDHEN and CDR2 SYDVKM. The CDR3 sequence: CASSPVTVYSPLHF. DNA of the CDR3: TGTGCCAGCAGTCCCGTGACAGTATATTCACCCCTCCACTTT.

The chain employs TRBV9 and TRBJ2-3, with 9 bases fitting TRBD2. The CDR3 sequence is 17 residues long. The junction had 6 bases not matched to a gene; V was cut back by 0 bases and J by 1 base. Germline-derived CDR1 and CDR2 are SGDLS and YYNGEE. The CDR3 nucleotides are TGTGCCAGCAGCGTAGCGGGCGCGGGGGGGCGCACAGATACGCAGTATTTT. Translating it yields CASSVAGAGGRTDTQYF.

This chain connects TRBV19 to TRBJ2-7; the match to TRBD2 covers 10 bases. After removal of 3 bases from V and 3 bases from J, the junction contained 2 bases not matched to a gene. CDR1 is LNHDA, CDR2 SQIVND, per germline (reference sequence). CDR3 length: 14 amino acids. The CDR3 region has the DNA TGTGCCAGTAGTATCACTAGCGGGGACTACGAGCAGTACTTC. Translation: CASSITSGDYEQYF. Looking up the rest from reference TRBV19 and TRBJ2-7 gives the full variable domain: DGGITQSPKYLFRKEGQNVTLSCEQNLNHDAMYWYRQDPGQGLRLIYYSQIVNDFQKGDIAEGYSVSREKKESFPLTVTSAQKNPTAFYLCASSITSGDYEQYFGPGTRLTVT.